These T cell receptor beta chains were read from a single sample in a study of T cells after yellow fever vaccination. Via MiXCR, TCRdb re-called the 5' RACE reads, giving one row per CDR3 protein. In the table there are tens of thousands of distinct CDR3 sequences, approximately 7% of which are singletons. The input for sequencing was PBMCs, either bulk or a sorted T-cell subset (CD4+, CD8+, memory, or dextramer-sorted; not recorded which), taken on the day of the first yellow fever vaccination. The receptors come from a man between 18 and 35 years old who received the YFV17D yellow fever vaccine. CDR3s include the opening cysteine and the closing phenylalanine or tryptophan. Each record gives: clone size, D gene, V gene, J gene, CDR3 DNA, CDR3 protein. D genes are given only for firm matches. Clone size is not always given. Where it is, it says once, few, many or a class for expanded clones.

many,.,TRBV29-1,TRBJ2-3,TGCAGCGTTGCCCCGGGGCAGGCCAAGGATACGCAGTATTTT,CSVAPGQAKDTQYF
many,.,TRBV20-1,TRBJ2-7,TGCAGTGCTAGAGATCCGGCAGGGCTGGGGCAGTACTTC,CSARDPAGLGQYF
few,.,TRBV7-2,TRBJ2-2,TGTGCCAGCAGCTTAGAGAGTAAAAGCGGGGAGCTGTTTTTT,CASSLESKSGELFF
many,TRBD2,TRBV11-3,TRBJ2-1,TGTGCCAGCAGCCCCATGCGGGGGGCCCACAATGAGCAGTTCTTC,CASSPMRGAHNEQFF
many,.,TRBV6-5,TRBJ2-3,TGTGCCAGCAGTTATTGGGCGGGGCCAACAGATACGCAGTATTTT,CASSYWAGPTDTQYF
.,TRBD2,TRBV4-1,TRBJ2-4,TGCGCCAGCAGCCAAGCCGGGACTACAGTCCTTCAGTACTTC,CASSQAGTTVLQYF
.,.,TRBV20-1,TRBJ2-1,TGCAGTGCTCTCCGGGGTGGAGCCTACAATGAGCAGTTCTTC,CSALRGGAYNEQFF
many,TRBD1,TRBV6-2/TRBV6-3,TRBJ2-3,TGTGCCAGCAGTTACTTCAGGGGGCGCGGCGCAGATACGCAGTATTTT,CASSYFRGRGADTQYF
few,.,TRBV19,TRBJ1-5,TGTGCCAGTAGCCTTCAGAGTAGCAATCAGCCCCAGCATTTT,CASSLQSSNQPQHF
few,TRBD1,TRBV18,TRBJ1-1,TGTGCCAGCTCACCTCGACAGGGGGCCCCTGAAGCTTTCTTT,CASSPRQGAPEAFF
many,.,TRBV2,TRBJ2-2,TGTGCCAGCAGTGCTGGGGCGGGAACCGGGGAGCTGTTTTTT,CASSAGAGTGELFF
many,.,TRBV28,TRBJ2-4,TGTGCCAGCAGTGGGGAGGAGGCGGCCAAAAACATTCAGTACTTC,CASSGEEAAKNIQYF
.,.,TRBV19,TRBJ1-2,TGTGCCAGTAGTTCCCAGGCTGGGATCGGCTCGGGCTATGGCTACACCTTC,CASSSQAGIGSGYGYTF
many,TRBD1,TRBV18,TRBJ2-1,TGTGCCAGCTCACTGAGGGAGACAGGGGTAAATGAGCAGTTCTTC,CASSLRETGVNEQFF
.,TRBD2,TRBV7-2,TRBJ2-7,TGTGCCAGCAGCTTAAGCGGGGGTACTCGACCCCTGGCCGAGCAGTACTTC,CASSLSGGTRPLAEQYF
many,.,TRBV27,TRBJ2-1,TGTGCCAGCAGGCAGGGATCTACGTACAATGAGCAGTTCTTC,CASRQGSTYNEQFF
many,TRBD2,TRBV6-2/TRBV6-3,TRBJ2-3,TGTGCCAGCAGTTACGGCGGGGGGGCAGATACGCAGTATTTT,CASSYGGGADTQYF
.,TRBD2,TRBV11-2,TRBJ2-1,TGTGCCAGCACCTTAGACGCGGGACTAGCGGGGGCTCCCTCCTACAATGAGCAGTTCTTC,CASTLDAGLAGAPSYNEQFF
many,.,TRBV6-5,TRBJ1-1,TGTGCCAGCAGTAACTACGAATTAAACACTGAAGCTTTCTTT,CASSNYELNTEAFF
many,TRBD2,TRBV5-1,TRBJ2-1,TGCGCCAGCAGGATTCGGGTGCGGGGGGGGTCCTACAATGAGCAGTTCTTC,CASRIRVRGGSYNEQFF
many,TRBD1,TRBV4-2,TRBJ1-2,TGTGCCAGCAGCCAAGAGCCTGGGACAGGGAACTATGGCTACACCTTC,CASSQEPGTGNYGYTF
many,.,TRBV27,TRBJ2-3,TGTGCCAGCAGGTTGCAGGGTCCAGATACGCAGTATTTT,CASRLQGPDTQYF
many,TRBD1,TRBV5-6,TRBJ1-2,TGTGCCAGCAGCTCGGTATGGCCGGAGGGGGCAGGCGGCTACACCTTC,CASSSVWPEGAGGYTF
many,TRBD2,TRBV7-2,TRBJ2-1,TGTGCCAGCAGCCCAGGACTAGCGGGGGGAGATGAGCAGTTCTTC,CASSPGLAGGDEQFF
.,TRBD1,TRBV6-1,TRBJ1-2,TGTGCCAGCACCCACGGGGACAGACACCCCGGGGGTAGGGGCTACACCTTC,CASTHGDRHPGGRGYTF
many,.,TRBV19,TRBJ1-2,TGTGCCAGTACCCTCAGGGCGGCCTATGGCTACACCTTC,CASTLRAAYGYTF
many,TRBD2,TRBV4-2,TRBJ2-2,TGTGCCAGCAGCCCCCAAGGGTCTGGACTAGCGGGGGGGCACACCGGGGAGCTGTTTTTT,CASSPQGSGLAGGHTGELFF
.,.,TRBV18,TRBJ2-7,TGTGCCAGCTCACCAACAGGCCGGGACTACGAGCAGTACTTC,CASSPTGRDYEQYF
.,TRBD2,TRBV6-2/TRBV6-3,TRBJ2-1,TGTGCCAGCATCTTAGCGGGGGGCTTATACAATGAGCAGTTCTTC,CASILAGGLYNEQFF